This TCR beta chain was sequenced for a study of cytomegalovirus exposure and HLA in healthy donors. Broader study findings: Later, an analysis found that TCR clusters from the first cohort tended to co-occur in the 120 or so validation repertoires.

Remarks on this clone: The antigen is undetermined.

Trimming shortened V by 4 bases and J by 3 bases, and 15 bases separated the two germline ends. CDR1 is SGHNT, CDR2 YYREEE, per germline (reference sequence). The CDR3 contains 15 residues. The table came from immunoSEQ multiplex PCR; TCRdb's copy has only in-frame clones and leaves some out. The sample has more than 70,000 clones; 90% to 96% are singletons. What was sequenced was PBMCs. This chain connects TRBV5-4 to TRBJ2-3; tentatively, D is TRBD1 (6 bases). The source is a young man in good health and CMV-seropositive. The CDR3 DNA sequence: TGTGCCAGCAGCGCACGAGGGGGATTAACAGATACGCAGTATTTT. This sequence encodes CASSARGGLTDTQYF.